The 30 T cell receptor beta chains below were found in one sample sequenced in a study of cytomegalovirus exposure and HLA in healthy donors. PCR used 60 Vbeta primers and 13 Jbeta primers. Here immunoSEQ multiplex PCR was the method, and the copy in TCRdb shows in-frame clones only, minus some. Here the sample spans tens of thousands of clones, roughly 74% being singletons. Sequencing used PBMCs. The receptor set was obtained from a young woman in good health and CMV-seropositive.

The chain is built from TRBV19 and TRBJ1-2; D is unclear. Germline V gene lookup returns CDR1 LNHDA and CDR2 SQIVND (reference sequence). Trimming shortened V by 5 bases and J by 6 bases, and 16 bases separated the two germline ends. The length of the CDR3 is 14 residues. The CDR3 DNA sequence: TGTGCCAGTAGTTCCGGAGAGAGGTTTAATGGCTACACCTTC. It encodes CASSSGERFNGYTF.

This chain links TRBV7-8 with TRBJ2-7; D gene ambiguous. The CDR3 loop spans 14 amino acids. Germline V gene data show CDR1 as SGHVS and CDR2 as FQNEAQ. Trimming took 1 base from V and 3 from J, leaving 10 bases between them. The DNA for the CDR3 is TGTGCCAGCAGCTTAGTAGATAGCAGCTACGAGCAGTACTTC. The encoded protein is CASSLVDSSYEQYF.

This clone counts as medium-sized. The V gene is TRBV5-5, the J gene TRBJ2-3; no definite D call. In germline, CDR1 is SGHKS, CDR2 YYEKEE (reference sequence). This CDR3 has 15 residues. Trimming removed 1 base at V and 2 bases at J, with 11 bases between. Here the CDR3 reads CASSLFVEVTDTQYF. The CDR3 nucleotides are TGTGCCAGCAGCTTGTTTGTAGAAGTCACAGATACGCAGTATTTT.

The CDR3 DNA reads TGTGCCAGTAGTATCGTCATACAGGGACCGGAGCAGTACTTC. This encodes CASSIVIQGPEQYF. The chain recombines TRBV19 with TRBJ2-7, with D tentatively TRBD1 (6 bases). This CDR3 has 14 amino acids. The V gene lost 3 bases and the J gene lost 7 bases, with 16 bases spanning the gap. Germline V gene data show CDR1 as LNHDA and CDR2 as SQIVND (reference sequence).

The CDR3 sequence: CAWNYRGIMDTGELFF. CDR3 DNA sequence: TGTGCCTGGAACTATCGGGGGATAATGGACACCGGGGAGCTGTTTTTT. The rearrangement joins TRBV30 to TRBJ2-2; D might be TRBD2 (6 bases). This CDR3 region has 16 residues. V gave up 4 bases and J gave up 3 bases, with 18 bases separating them. Germline CDR1 is GTSNPN and CDR2 is SVGIG (reference sequence).

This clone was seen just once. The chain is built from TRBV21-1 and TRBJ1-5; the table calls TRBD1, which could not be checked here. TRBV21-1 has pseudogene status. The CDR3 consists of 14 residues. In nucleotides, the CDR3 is TGTGCCAGCAGCGTCCGGGACAGTCATCAGCCCCAGCATTTT. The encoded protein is CASSVRDSHQPQHF.

The CDR3 region is CASSSSGRMNTEAFF. The DNA for the CDR3 is TGTGCCAGCAGCTCGTCTGGGAGGATGAACACTGAAGCTTTCTTT. The chain couples TRBV11-2 to TRBJ1-1; D not resolved. CDR3 length: 15 amino acids. Trimming left V 4 bases short and J 0 bases short, with 12 bases between. Germline CDR1 reads SGHAT; CDR2 reads FQNNGV.

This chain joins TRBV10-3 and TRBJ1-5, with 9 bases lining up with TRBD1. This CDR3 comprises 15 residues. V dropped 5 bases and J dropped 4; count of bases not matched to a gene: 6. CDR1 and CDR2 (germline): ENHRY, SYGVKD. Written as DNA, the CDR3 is TGTGCCATCAGTAACACAGGGGGCACAAATCAGCCCCAGCATTTT. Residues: CAISNTGGTNQPQHF.

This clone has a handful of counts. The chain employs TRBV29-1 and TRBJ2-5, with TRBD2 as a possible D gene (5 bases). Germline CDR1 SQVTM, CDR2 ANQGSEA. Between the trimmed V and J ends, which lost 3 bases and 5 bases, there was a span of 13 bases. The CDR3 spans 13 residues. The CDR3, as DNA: TGCAGCGTTGAGGCGGTCCAGCGGGAGACCCAGTACTTC. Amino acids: CSVEAVQRETQYF.

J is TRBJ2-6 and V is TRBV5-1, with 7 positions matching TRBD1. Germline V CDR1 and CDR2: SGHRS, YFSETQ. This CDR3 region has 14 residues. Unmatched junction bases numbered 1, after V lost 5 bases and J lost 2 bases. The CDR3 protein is CASRGGTGANVLTF. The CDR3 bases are TGCGCCAGCAGAGGGGGCACTGGGGCCAACGTCCTGACTTTC.

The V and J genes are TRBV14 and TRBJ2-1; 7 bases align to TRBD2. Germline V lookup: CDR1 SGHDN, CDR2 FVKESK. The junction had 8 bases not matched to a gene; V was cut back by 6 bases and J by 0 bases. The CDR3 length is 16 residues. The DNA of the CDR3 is TGTGCCAGCAGGAGACGCGGGAGTAGCTCCTACAATGAGCAGTTCTTC. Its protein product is CASRRRGSSSYNEQFF.

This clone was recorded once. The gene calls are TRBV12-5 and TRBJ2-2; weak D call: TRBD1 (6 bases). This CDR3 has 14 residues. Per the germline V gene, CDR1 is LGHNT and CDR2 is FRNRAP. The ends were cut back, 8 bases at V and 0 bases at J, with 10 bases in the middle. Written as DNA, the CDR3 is TGTGCTAGTAGGGGGTCCTCGAACACCGGGGAGCTGTTTTTT. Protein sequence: CASRGSSNTGELFF. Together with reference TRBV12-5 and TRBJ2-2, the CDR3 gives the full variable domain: DARVTQTPRHKVTEMGQEVTMRCQPILGHNTVFWYRQTMMQGLELLAYFRNRAPLDDSGMPKDRFSAEMPDATLATLKIQPSEPRDSAVYFCASRGSSNTGELFFGEGSRLTVL.

CDR3 residues: CSVERGRDTEAFF. The CDR3 bases are TGCAGCGTTGAACGGGGGAGGGACACTGAAGCTTTCTTT. The V gene is TRBV29-1, the J gene TRBJ1-1; tentatively, D is TRBD1 (5 bases). Trimming stripped 2 bases from V and 3 bases from J, with 10 bases between. The CDR3 extends over 13 amino acids. Germline loops: CDR1 SQVTM, CDR2 ANQGSEA. Full variable domain (remainder filled in from reference TRBV29-1 and TRBJ1-1): SAVISQKPSRDICQRGTSLTIQCQVDSQVTMMFWYRQQPGQSLTLIATANQGSEATYESGFVIDKFPISRPNLTFSTLTVSNMSPEDSSIYLCSVERGRDTEAFFGQGTRLTVV.

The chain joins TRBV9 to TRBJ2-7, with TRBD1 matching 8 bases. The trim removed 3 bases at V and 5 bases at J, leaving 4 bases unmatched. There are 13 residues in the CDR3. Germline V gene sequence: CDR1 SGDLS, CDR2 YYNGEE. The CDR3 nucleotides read TGTGCCAGCAGCGCGATGACAGGGGACGAGCAGTACTTC. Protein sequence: CASSAMTGDEQYF.

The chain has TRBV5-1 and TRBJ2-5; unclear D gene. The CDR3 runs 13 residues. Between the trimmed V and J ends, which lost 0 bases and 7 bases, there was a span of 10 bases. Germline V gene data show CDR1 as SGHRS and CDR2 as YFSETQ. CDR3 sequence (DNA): TGCGCCAGCAGCTTGGAACCCGCCGGGACCCAGTACTTC. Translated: CASSLEPAGTQYF. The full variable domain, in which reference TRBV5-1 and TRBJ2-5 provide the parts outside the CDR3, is KAGVTQTPRYLIKTRGQQVTLSCSPISGHRSVSWYQQTPGQGLQFLFEYFSETQRNKGNFPGRFSGRQFSNSRSEMNVSTLELGDSALYLCASSLEPAGTQYFGPGTRLLVL.

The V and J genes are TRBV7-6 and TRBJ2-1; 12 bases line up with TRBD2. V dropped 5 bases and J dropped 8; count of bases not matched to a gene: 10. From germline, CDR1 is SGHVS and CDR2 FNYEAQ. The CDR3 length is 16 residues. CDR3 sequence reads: CASSPSRLAGAYEQFF. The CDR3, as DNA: TGTGCCAGCAGCCCTTCGAGACTAGCGGGAGCTTATGAGCAGTTCTTC.

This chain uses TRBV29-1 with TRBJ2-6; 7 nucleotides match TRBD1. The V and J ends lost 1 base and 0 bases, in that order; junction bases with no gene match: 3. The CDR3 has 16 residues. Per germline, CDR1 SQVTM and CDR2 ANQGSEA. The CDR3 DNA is TGCAGCGTTGAAGCAGGGGGATTCTCTGGGGCCAACGTCCTGACTTTC. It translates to CSVEAGGFSGANVLTF. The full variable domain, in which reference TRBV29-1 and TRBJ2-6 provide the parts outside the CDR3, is SAVISQKPSRDICQRGTSLTIQCQVDSQVTMMFWYRQQPGQSLTLIATANQGSEATYESGFVIDKFPISRPNLTFSTLTVSNMSPEDSSIYLCSVEAGGFSGANVLTFGAGSRLTVL.

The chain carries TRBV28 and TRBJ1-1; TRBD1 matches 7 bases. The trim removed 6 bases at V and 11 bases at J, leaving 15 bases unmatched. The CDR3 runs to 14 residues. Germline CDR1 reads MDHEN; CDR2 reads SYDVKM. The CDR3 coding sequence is TGTGCCAGCAGCAATCCGCAGACAGGGAAGTGGGCTTTCTTT. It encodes CASSNPQTGKWAFF. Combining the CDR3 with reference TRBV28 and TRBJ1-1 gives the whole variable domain DVKVTQSSRYLVKRTGEKVFLECVQDMDHENMFWYRQDPGLGLRLIYFSYDVKMKEKGDIPEGYSVSREKKERFSLILESASTNQTSMYLCASSNPQTGKWAFFGQGTRLTVV.

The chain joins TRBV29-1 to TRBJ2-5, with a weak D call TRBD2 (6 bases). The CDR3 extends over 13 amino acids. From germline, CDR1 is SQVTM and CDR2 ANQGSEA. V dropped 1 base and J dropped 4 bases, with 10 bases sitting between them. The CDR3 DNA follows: TGCAGCGTTGAAGGGGACTGGCGAGAGACCCAGTACTTC. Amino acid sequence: CSVEGDWRETQYF. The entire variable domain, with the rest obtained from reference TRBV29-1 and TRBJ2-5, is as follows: SAVISQKPSRDICQRGTSLTIQCQVDSQVTMMFWYRQQPGQSLTLIATANQGSEATYESGFVIDKFPISRPNLTFSTLTVSNMSPEDSSIYLCSVEGDWRETQYFGPGTRLLVL.

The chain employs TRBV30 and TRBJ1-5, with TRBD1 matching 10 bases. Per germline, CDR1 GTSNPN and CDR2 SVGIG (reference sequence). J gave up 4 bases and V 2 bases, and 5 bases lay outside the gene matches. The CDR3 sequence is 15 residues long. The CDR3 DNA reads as TGTGCCTGGAGTTTCCGGGACAGGGGTAATCAGCCCCAGCATTTT. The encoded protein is CAWSFRDRGNQPQHF.

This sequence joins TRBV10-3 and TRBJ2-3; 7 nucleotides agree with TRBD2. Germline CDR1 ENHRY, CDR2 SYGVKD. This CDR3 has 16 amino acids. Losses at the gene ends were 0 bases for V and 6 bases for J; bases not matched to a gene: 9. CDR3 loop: CAISESPGGGGDTQYF. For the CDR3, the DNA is TGTGCCATCAGTGAGTCGCCGGGAGGAGGTGGTGATACGCAGTATTTT.

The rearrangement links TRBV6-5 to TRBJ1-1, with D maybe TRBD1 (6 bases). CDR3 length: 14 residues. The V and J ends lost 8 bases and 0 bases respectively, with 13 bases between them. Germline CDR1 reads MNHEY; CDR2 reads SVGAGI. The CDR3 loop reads CASWIGGVNTEAFF. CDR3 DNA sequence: TGTGCCAGCTGGATAGGGGGGGTGAACACTGAAGCTTTCTTT.

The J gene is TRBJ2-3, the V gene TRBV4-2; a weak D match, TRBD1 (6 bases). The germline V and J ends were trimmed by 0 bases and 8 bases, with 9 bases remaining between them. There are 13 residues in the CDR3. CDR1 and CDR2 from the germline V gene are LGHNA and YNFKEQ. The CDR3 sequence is CASSQDLGGTQYF. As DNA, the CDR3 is TGTGCCAGCAGCCAAGATCTAGGGGGTACGCAGTATTTT.

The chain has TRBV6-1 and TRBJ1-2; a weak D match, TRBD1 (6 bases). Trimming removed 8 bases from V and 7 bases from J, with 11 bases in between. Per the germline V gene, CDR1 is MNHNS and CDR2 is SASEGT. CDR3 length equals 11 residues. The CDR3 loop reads CASEGDGGYTF. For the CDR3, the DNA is TGTGCCAGCGAGGGGGACGGTGGCTACACCTTC.

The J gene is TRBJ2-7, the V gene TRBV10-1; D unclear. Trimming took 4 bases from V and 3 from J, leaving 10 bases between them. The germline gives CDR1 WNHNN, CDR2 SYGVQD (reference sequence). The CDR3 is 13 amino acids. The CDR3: CASSAAGNYEQYF. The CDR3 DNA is TGCGCCAGCAGTGCGGCAGGTAACTACGAGCAGTACTTC.

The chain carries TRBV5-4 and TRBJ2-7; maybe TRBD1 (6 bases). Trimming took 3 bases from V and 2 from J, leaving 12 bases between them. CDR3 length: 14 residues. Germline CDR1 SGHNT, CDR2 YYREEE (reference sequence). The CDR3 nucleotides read TGTGCCAGCAGCTCCGGACAGTTTACCTACGAGCAGTACTTC. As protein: CASSSGQFTYEQYF.

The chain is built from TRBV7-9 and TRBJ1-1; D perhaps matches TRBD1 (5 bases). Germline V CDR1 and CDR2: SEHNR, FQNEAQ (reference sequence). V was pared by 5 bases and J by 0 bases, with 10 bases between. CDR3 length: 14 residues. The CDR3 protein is CASSPQAVNTEAFF. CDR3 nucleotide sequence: TGTGCCAGCAGCCCACAGGCTGTGAACACTGAAGCTTTCTTT. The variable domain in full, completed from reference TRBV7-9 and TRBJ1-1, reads DTGVSQNPRHKITKRGQNVTFRCDPISEHNRLYWYRQTLGQGPEFLTYFQNEAQLEKSRLLSDRFSAERPKGSFSTLEIQRTEQGDSAMYLCASSPQAVNTEAFFGQGTRLTVV.

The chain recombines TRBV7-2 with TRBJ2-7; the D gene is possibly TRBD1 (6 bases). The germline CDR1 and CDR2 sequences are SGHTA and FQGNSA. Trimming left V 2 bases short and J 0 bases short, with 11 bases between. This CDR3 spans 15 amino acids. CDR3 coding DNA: TGTGCCAGCAGCTTAAGGCAGGGGAGCTCCTACGAGCAGTACTTC. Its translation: CASSLRQGSSYEQYF.

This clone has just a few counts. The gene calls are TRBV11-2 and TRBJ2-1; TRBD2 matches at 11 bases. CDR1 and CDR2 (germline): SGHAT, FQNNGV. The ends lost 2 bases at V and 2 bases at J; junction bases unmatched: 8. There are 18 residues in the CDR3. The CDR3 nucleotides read TGTGCCAGCAGCTTAAAACCTGGGACTAGCGGTCCCTACAATGAGCAGTTCTTC. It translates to CASSLKPGTSGPYNEQFF.

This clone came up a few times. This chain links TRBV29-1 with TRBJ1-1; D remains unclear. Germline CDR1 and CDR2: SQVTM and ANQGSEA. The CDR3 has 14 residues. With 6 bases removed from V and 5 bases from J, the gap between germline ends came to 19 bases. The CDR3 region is CSVTDARRRTEAFF. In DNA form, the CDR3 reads TGCAGCGTCACCGACGCTAGGAGGAGGACTGAAGCTTTCTTT.